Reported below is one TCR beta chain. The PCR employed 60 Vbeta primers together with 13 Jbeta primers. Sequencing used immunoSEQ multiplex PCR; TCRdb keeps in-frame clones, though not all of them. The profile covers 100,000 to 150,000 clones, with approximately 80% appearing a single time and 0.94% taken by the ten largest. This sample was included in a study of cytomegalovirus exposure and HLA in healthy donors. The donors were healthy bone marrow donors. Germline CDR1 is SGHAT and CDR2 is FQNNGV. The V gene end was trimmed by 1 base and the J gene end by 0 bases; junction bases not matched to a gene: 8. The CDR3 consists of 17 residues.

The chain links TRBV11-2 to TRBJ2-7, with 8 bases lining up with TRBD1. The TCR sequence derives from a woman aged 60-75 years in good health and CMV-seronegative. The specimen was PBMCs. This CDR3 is CASSLVPRDRSSYEQYF. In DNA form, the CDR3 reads TGTGCCAGCAGCTTAGTTCCCCGGGACAGGTCCTCCTACGAGCAGTACTTC.